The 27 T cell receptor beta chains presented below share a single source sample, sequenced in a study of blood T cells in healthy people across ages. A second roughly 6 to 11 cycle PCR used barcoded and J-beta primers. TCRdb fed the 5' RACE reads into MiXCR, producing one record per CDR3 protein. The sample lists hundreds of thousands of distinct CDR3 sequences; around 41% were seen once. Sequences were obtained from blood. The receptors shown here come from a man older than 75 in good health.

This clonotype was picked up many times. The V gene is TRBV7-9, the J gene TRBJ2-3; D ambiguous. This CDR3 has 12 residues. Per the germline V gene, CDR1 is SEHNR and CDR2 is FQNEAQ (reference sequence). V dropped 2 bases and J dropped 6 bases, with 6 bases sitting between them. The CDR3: CASSLIMDTQYF. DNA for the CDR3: TGTGCCAGCAGCTTAATTATGGATACGCAGTATTTT.

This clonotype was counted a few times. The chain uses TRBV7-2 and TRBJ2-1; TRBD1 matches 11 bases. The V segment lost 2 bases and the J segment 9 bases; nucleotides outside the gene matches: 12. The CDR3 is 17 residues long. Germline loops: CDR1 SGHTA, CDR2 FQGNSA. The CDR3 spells CASSLLPLGQGESEQFF. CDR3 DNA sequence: TGTGCCAGCAGCTTACTCCCTTTGGGACAGGGGGAAAGTGAGCAGTTCTTC.

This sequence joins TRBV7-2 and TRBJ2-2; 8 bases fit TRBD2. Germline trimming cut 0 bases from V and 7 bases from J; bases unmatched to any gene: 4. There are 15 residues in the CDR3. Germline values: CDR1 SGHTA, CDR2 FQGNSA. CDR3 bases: TGTGCCAGCAGCTTAGCGGGACTAGAGGGCGGGGAGCTGTTTTTT. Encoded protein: CASSLAGLEGGELFF.

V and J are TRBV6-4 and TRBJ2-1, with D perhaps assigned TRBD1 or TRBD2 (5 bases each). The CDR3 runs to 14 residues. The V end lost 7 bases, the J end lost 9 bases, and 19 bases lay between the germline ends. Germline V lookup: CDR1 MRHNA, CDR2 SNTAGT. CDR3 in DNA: TGTGCCAGCAAACCGGGACCTGCAAACTCTGAGCAGTTCTTC. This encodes CASKPGPANSEQFF.

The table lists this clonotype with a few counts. The chain's CDR3 is CASRRDRRYEQYF. The DNA of the CDR3 is TGTGCCAGCAGGAGGGACAGGAGATACGAGCAGTACTTC. The gene calls are TRBV6-2 or TRBV6-3 and TRBJ2-5, with 8 positions matching TRBD1. The end of the DNA fits TRBJ2-7 better, so the J call may be wrong. The CDR3 runs to 13 residues. CDR1 and CDR2 (germline): MNHEY, SVGEGT.

This chain's CDR3 is CASRLGWAAGELFF. CDR3 bases: TGTGCCAGCCGGCTAGGGTGGGCGGCCGGGGAGCTGTTTTTT. This chain connects TRBV11-2 to TRBJ2-2; D uncertain. The CDR3 totals 14 residues. Germline V CDR1 and CDR2: SGHAT, FQNNGV. Trimming stripped 8 bases from V and 6 bases from J, with 16 bases between.

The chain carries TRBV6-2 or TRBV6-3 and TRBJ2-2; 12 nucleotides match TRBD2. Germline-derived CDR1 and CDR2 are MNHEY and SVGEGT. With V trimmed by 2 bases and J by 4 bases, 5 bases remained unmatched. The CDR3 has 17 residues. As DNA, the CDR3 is TGTGCCAGCAGTTACGGTGGACTAGCGGGGACCACCGGGGAGCTGTTTTTT. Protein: CASSYGGLAGTTGELFF.

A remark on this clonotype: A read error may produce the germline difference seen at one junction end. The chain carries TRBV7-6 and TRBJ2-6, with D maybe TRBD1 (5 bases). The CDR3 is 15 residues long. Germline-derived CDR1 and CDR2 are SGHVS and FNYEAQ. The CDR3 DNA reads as TGTGCCAGCAGCTTTGACAGCGCTGGGGCCAACGTCCCGACTTTC. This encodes CASSFDSAGANVPTF.

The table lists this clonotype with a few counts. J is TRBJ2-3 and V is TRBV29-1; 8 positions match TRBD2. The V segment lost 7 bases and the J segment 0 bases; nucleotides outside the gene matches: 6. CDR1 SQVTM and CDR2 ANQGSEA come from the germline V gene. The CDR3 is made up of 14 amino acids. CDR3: CSAEIAGSTDTQYF. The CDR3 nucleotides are TGCAGCGCCGAAATAGCGGGGAGCACAGATACGCAGTATTTT.

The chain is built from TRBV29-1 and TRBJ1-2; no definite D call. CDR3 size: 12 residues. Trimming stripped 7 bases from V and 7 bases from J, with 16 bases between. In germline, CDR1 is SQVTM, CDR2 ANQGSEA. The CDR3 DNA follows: TGCAGCGGCAGACTAGCGGGAGTTGGCTACACCTTC. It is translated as CSGRLAGVGYTF.

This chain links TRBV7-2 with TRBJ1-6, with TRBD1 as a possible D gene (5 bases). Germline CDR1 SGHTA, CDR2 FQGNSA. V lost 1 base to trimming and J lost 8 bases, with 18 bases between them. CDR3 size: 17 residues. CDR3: CASSLGLGRVAYSPLHF. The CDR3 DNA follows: TGTGCCAGCAGCTTAGGTCTCGGCAGGGTGGCTTATTCACCCCTCCACTTT. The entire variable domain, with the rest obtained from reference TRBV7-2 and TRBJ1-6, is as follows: GAGVSQSPSNKVTEKGKDVELRCDPISGHTALYWYRQSLGQGLEFLIYFQGNSAPDKSGLPSDRFSAERTGGSVSTLTIQRTQQEDSAVYLCASSLGLGRVAYSPLHFGNGTRLTVT.

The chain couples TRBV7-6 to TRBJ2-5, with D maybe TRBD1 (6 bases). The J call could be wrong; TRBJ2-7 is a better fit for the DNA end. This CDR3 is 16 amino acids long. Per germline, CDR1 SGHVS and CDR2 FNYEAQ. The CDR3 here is CASSLEGDPFRYEQYF. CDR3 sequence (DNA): TGTGCCAGCAGCTTAGAGGGGGACCCCTTTAGGTACGAGCAGTACTTC.

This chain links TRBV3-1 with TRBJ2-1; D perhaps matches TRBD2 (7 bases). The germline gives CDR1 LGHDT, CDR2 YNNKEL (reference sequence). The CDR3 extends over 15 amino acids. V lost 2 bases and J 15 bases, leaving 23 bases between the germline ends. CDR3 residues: CASSQSMASYRGAFF. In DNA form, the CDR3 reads TGTGCCAGCAGCCAATCTATGGCTTCCTACCGGGGGGCGTTCTTC.

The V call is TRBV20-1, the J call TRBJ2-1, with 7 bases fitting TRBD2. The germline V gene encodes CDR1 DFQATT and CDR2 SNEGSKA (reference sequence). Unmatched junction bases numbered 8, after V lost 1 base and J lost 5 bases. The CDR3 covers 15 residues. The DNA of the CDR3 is TGCAGTGCTAGAGTAAGGCGGGGGAGTCACAATGAGCAGTTCTTC. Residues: CSARVRRGSHNEQFF.

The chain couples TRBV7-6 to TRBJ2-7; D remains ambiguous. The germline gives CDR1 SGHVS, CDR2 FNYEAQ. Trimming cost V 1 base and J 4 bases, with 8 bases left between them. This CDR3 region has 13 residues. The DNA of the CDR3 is TGTGCCAGCAGCTTAGTTGTGAAATACGAGCAGTACTTC. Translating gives CASSLVVKYEQYF. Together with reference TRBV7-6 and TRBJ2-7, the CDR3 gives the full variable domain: GAGVSQSPRYKVTKRGQDVALRCDPISGHVSLYWYRQALGQGPEFLTYFNYEAQQDKSGLPNDRFSAERPEGSISTLTIQRTEQRDSAMYRCASSLVVKYEQYFGPGTRLTVT.

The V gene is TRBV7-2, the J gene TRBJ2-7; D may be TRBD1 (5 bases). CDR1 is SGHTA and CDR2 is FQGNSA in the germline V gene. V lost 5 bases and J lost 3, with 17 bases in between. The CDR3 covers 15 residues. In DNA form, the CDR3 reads TGTGCCAGCAGCCGCCTAGAGACAGACAACTACGAGCAGTACTTC. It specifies CASSRLETDNYEQYF. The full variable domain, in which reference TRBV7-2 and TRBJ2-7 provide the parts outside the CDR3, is GAGVSQSPSNKVTEKGKDVELRCDPISGHTALYWYRQSLGQGLEFLIYFQGNSAPDKSGLPSDRFSAERTGGSVSTLTIQRTQQEDSAVYLCASSRLETDNYEQYFGPGTRLTVT.

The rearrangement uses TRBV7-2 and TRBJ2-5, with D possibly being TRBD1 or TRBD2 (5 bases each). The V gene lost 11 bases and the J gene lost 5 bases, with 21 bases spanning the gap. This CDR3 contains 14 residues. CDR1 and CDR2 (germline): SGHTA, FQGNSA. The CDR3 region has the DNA TGTGCCGGCAACCGGGACCGGGGCCCGGAGACCCAGTACTTC. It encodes CAGNRDRGPETQYF.

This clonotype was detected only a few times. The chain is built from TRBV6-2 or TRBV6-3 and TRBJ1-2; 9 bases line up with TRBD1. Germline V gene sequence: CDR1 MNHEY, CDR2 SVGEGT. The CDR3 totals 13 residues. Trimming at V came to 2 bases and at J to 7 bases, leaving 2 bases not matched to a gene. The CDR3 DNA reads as TGTGCCAGCAGTTACCGGGACAGGGCTGGCTACACCTTC. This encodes CASSYRDRAGYTF.

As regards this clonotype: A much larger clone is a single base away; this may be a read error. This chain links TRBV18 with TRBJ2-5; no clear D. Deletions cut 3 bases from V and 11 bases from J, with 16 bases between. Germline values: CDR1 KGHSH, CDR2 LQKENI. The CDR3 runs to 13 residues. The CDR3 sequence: CASSPRGFDEQYF. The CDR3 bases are TGTGCCAGCTCACCGAGAGGTTTCGATGAGCAGTACTTC.

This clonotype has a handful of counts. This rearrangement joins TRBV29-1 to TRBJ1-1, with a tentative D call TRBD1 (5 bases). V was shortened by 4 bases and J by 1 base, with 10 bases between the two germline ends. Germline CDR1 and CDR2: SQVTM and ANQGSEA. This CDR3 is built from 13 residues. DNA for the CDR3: TGCAGCGTTGTCGACGGGGGGAACACTGAAGCTTTCTTT. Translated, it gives CSVVDGGNTEAFF.

The CDR3 DNA reads TGTGCCAGCAGTGCGCTCTCCCGGGGACAGGGGTGGACAGATACGCAGTATTTT. Translated: CASSALSRGQGWTDTQYF. V and J are TRBV25-1 and TRBJ2-3; 10 nucleotides line up with TRBD1. The V gene's germline CDR1 is MGHDK and CDR2 SYGVNS. The CDR3 consists of 18 residues. The V and J ends lost 4 bases and 3 bases, in that order; junction bases with no gene match: 13.

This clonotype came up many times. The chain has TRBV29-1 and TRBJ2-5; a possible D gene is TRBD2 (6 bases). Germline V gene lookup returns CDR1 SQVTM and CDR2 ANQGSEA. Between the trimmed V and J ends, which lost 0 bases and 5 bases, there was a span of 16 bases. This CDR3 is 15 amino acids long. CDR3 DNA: TGCAGCGTTGAAGATTCGGCACTAGCCCAGGAGACCCAGTACTTC. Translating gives CSVEDSALAQETQYF.

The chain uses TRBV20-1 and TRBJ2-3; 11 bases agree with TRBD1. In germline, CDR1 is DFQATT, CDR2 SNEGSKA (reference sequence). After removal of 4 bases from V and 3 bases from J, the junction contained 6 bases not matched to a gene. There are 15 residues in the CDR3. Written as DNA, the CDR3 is TGCAGTGCTACAACCGGGACAGGGGGAACAGATACGCAGTATTTT. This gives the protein CSATTGTGGTDTQYF.

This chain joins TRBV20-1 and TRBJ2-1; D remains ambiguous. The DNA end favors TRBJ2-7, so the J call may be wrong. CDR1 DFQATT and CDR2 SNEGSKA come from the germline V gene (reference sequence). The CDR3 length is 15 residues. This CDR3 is CSASHSDAGYNEQYF. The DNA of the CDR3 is TGCAGTGCCAGCCACTCAGACGCCGGGTACAATGAGCAGTACTTC.

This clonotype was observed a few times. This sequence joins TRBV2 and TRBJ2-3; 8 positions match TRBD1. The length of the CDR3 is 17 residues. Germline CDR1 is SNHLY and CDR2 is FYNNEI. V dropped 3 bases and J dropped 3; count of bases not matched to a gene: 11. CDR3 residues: CASSDRYTDRETDTQYF. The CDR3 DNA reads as TGTGCCAGCAGTGATAGGTATACGGACAGGGAAACAGATACGCAGTATTTT.

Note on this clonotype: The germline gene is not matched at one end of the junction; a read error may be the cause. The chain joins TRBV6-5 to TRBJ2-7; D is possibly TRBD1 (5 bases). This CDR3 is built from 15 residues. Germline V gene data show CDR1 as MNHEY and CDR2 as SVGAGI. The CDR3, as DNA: TGTGCCGGCAGTCCTCCCGGGCAGGGTCATAACGAGCAGTACTTC. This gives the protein CAGSPPGQGHNEQYF.

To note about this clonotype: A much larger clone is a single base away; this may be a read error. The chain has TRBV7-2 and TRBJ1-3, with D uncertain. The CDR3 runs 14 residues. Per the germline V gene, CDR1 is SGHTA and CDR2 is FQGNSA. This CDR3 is CAGSIGSSGNTIYF. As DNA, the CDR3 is TGTGCCGGCAGTATAGGAAGCTCTGGAAACACCATATATTTT. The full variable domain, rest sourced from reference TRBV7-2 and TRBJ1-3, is GAGVSQSPSNKVTEKGKDVELRCDPISGHTALYWYRQSLGQGLEFLIYFQGNSAPDKSGLPSDRFSAERTGGSVSTLTIQRTQQEDSAVYLCAGSIGSSGNTIYFGEGSWLTVV.